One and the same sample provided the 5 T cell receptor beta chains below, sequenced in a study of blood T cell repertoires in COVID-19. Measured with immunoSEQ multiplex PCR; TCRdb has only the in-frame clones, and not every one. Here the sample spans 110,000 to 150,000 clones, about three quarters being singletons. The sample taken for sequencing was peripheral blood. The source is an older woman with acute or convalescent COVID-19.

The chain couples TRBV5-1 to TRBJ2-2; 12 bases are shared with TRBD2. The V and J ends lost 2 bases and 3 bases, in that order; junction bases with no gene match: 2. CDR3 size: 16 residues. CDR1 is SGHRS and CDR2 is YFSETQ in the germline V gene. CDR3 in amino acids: CASSFRLAGDTGELFF. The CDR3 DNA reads TGCGCCAGCAGCTTCAGACTAGCGGGAGACACCGGGGAGCTGTTTTTT. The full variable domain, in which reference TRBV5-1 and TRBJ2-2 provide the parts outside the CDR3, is KAGVTQTPRYLIKTRGQQVTLSCSPISGHRSVSWYQQTPGQGLQFLFEYFSETQRNKGNFPGRFSGRQFSNSRSEMNVSTLELGDSALYLCASSFRLAGDTGELFFGEGSRLTVL.

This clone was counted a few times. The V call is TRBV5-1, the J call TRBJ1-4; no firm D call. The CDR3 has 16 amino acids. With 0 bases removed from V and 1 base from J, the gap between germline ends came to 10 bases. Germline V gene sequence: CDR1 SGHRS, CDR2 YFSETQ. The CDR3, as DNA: TGCGCCAGCAGCTTGGCCGCGGGGTTAACTAATGAAAAACTGTTTTTT. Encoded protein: CASSLAAGLTNEKLFF.

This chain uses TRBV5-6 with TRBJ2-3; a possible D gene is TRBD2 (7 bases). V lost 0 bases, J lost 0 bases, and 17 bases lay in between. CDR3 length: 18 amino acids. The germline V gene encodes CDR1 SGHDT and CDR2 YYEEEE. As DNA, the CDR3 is TGTGCCAGCAGCTTGGTTGGTAGGGGGGGACTTAGCACAGATACGCAGTATTTT. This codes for CASSLVGRGGLSTDTQYF.

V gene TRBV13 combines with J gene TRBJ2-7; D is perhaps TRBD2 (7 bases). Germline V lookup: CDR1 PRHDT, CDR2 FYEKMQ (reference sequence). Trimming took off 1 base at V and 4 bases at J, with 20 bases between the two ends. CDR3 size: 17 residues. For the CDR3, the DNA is TGTGCCAGCAGCTTAGAGGACGGGGGGCAGGCGGGTTACGAGCAGTACTTC. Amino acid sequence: CASSLEDGGQAGYEQYF. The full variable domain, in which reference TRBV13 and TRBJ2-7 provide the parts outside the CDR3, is AAGVIQSPRHLIKEKRETATLKCYPIPRHDTVYWYQQGPGQDPQFLISFYEKMQSDKGSIPDRFSAQQFSDYHSELNMSSLELGDSALYFCASSLEDGGQAGYEQYFGPGTRLTVT.

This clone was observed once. The CDR3 DNA is TGCGCCAGCACTAAGGACTCCACAGATACGCAGTATTTT. The encoded protein is CASTKDSTDTQYF. The chain combines TRBV10-1 with TRBJ2-3; a possible D gene is TRBD2 (5 bases). Germline V gene lookup returns CDR1 WNHNN and CDR2 SYGVQD (reference sequence). The CDR3 is made up of 13 amino acids. Trimming shortened V by 7 bases and J by 2 bases, and 10 bases separated the two germline ends.